This T cell receptor beta chain was sequenced in a study of shared clonotypes between healthy human individuals. Overall study context: Three CD4 naive, three CD4 memory, two CD8 naive and one CD8 memory plate were used per donor.

This table comes from immunoSEQ multiplex PCR, and its TCRdb copy is limited to in-frame clones, with some not included. Among some 320,000 clones listed, more than 75% were seen once. On this clone: The target antigen is unknown.

Broader study findings: Relative to memory subsets, naive subsets generally showed larger estimated richness. An effect of sequencing depth on clonotype sharing among donors was expected. Limitation of the genetic and exposure-history diversity represented came from the few donors.

Source material: memory CD8+ T cells sorted from blood. Subset meaning: CD45RO+ cells pooled with CCR7-negative TemRA cells. The sequence came from a man in his late teens or twenties in good health.

The CDR3 coding sequence is TGCGCCAGCAGTGAATCGCTAAGTCCGGGGACAGGAAGAAACACCATATATTTT. It encodes CASSESLSPGTGRNTIYF. The chain uses TRBV10-1 and TRBJ1-3; 8 bases are a match to TRBD1. The CDR3 sequence is 18 residues long. The V segment lost 3 bases and the J segment 5 bases; nucleotides outside the gene matches: 15. Per the germline V gene, CDR1 is WNHNN and CDR2 is SYGVQD (reference sequence).